This T cell receptor beta chain stems from a study of regulatory T cells in long-lasting Graves disease. Noted time point: newly diagnosed GD, antithyroid drugs for less than 3 months. From RNA extracted from PBMCs, the TCR library was made. For TCR beta, libraries came from iRepertoire HTBI primers and Arm-PCR of CDR3 regions. TCRdb reprocessed the multiplex PCR reads via MiXCR and lists one record per CDR3 protein. Among 450,000 to 600,000 distinct CDR3 sequences, 13% were seen once, and the ten largest hold approximately 9.3%. In addition, the sample was reused for a study of T cells in Graves' hyperthyroidism and ophthalmopathy. As that report states: Patients were excluded because of uncontrolled infection, other autoimmune disease, pregnancy or lactation. HTBI primers drove first-round RT-PCR of the TCR CDR3.

The sequenced sample was peripheral blood mononuclear cells (PBMCs), obtained at new diagnosis, from a patient treated with antithyroid drugs. The sequence was obtained from a man aged 25 to 40 with Graves disease.

Written as DNA, the CDR3 is TGCAGTGCTAGAGATCCGACTGGGATCCATAAGCCCTACGAGCAGTACTTC. This codes for CSARDPTGIHKPYEQYF. The V call is TRBV20-1, the J call TRBJ2-7; D not certain. This CDR3 comprises 17 residues. Trimming cost V 0 bases and J 2 bases, with 20 bases left between them. The germline CDR1 and CDR2 sequences are DFQATT and SNEGSKA (reference sequence).